These 24 T cell receptor beta chains share one sample of origin, sequenced in a study of T cells in Graves' hyperthyroidism and ophthalmopathy. Researchers took RNA transcripts and amplified the TCR beta CDR3 regions from them. TCR CDR3 regions were first amplified by RT-PCR with HTBI primers. MiXCR, run by TCRdb on the multiplex PCR reads, gives a single entry per CDR3 protein. The repertoire has some 510,000 distinct CDR3 sequences, more than 20% of them found once; the top ten carry approximately 26%. Material for sequencing was blood. The receptor set was obtained from a man younger than 35 with Graves' hyperthyroidism.

This clonotype appeared many times. V usage is TRBV20-1 and J usage is TRBJ2-5; TRBD2 matches at 14 bases. In germline, CDR1 is DFQATT, CDR2 SNEGSKA (reference sequence). Trimming cost V 6 bases and J 5 bases; bases outside gene matches: 11. This CDR3 region has 16 residues. The CDR3 reads CSASIRLAGGPETQYF. The CDR3 coding sequence is TGCAGTGCAAGTATCCGACTAGCGGGGGGGCCCGAGACCCAGTACTTC.

This clonotype was counted at least ten times. The chain couples TRBV20-1 to TRBJ2-5; the match to TRBD2 covers 9 bases. V lost 3 bases and J lost 0; bases outside the gene matches: 8. The CDR3 consists of 16 residues. CDR1 is DFQATT and CDR2 is SNEGSKA in the germline V gene (reference sequence). CDR3 sequence: CSARAGLASYQETQYF. The CDR3 DNA follows: TGCAGTGCTAGGGCCGGACTAGCGTCCTACCAAGAGACCCAGTACTTC.

This clonotype occurred a few times. V usage is TRBV9 and J usage is TRBJ2-2; 8 nucleotides match TRBD2. The CDR3 has 17 amino acids. V lost 2 bases to trimming and J lost 7 bases; unmatched junction nucleotides: 13. Germline CDR1 SGDLS, CDR2 YYNGEE. Here the CDR3 DNA reads TGTGCCAGCAGCGTGCCACTCTCCGGGGGGGTGAACGGGGAGCTGTTTTTT. Translated, it gives CASSVPLSGGVNGELFF. The full variable domain, rest sourced from reference TRBV9 and TRBJ2-2, is DSGVTQTPKHLITATGQRVTLRCSPRSGDLSVYWYQQSLDQGLQFLIQYYNGEERAKGNILERFSAQQFPDLHSELNLSSLELGDSALYFCASSVPLSGGVNGELFFGEGSRLTVL.

This clonotype was recorded a few times. The rearrangement links TRBV12-3 or TRBV12-4 to TRBJ2-2; D unresolved. The CDR3 loop spans 13 amino acids. V lost 6 bases and J 6 bases, leaving 11 bases between the germline ends. The CDR3, as DNA: TGTGCCAGCAGGGCAGATGGGGCCGGGGAGCTGTTTTTT. Translated, it gives CASRADGAGELFF.

Ten or more counts support this clonotype. V usage is TRBV20-1 and J usage is TRBJ1-1; TRBD1 is a possible D gene (5 bases). The ends were cut back, 0 bases at V and 0 bases at J, with 8 bases in the middle. The germline gives CDR1 DFQATT, CDR2 SNEGSKA (reference sequence). The CDR3 has 14 residues. The CDR3 DNA is TGCAGTGCTAGAGATGACAGATTGAACACTGAAGCTTTCTTT. Translating gives CSARDDRLNTEAFF.

The sample holds a few counts of this clonotype. The CDR3 reads CASSQAGEGPRGGYTF. The CDR3 nucleotides are TGTGCCAGCAGCCAGGCCGGTGAGGGACCCCGGGGAGGCTACACCTTC. The chain carries TRBV11-1 and TRBJ1-2, with a tentative D call TRBD1 (5 bases). CDR1 and CDR2 from the germline V gene are SGHAT and FQDESV (reference sequence). The CDR3 extends over 16 amino acids. The V end was cut by 5 bases, the J end by 8 bases, with 24 bases between. The entire variable domain, with the rest obtained from reference TRBV11-1 and TRBJ1-2, is as follows: EAEVAQSPRYKITEKSQAVAFWCDPISGHATLYWYRQILGQGPELLVQFQDESVVDDSQLPKDRFSAERLKGVDSTLKIQPAELGDSAMYLCASSQAGEGPRGGYTFGSGTRLTVV.

The chain employs TRBV11-2 and TRBJ2-7; TRBD1 or TRBD2 may be the D gene (5 bases each). The CDR3 is 13 amino acids. Trimming pared 5 bases from V and 7 bases from J, leaving 15 bases between. Germline-derived CDR1 and CDR2 are SGHAT and FQNNGV. The CDR3 bases are TGTGCCAGCAGCCCCCGGGGCGCCGGGGAGCAGTACTTC. Translated, it gives CASSPRGAGEQYF. Using reference TRBV11-2 and TRBJ2-7 for the parts outside the CDR3, the full variable domain is EAGVAQSPRYKIIEKRQSVAFWCNPISGHATLYWYQQILGQGPKLLIQFQNNGVVDDSQLPKDRFSAERLKGVDSTLKIQPAKLEDSAVYLCASSPRGAGEQYFGPGTRLTVT.

There are many counts of this clonotype. The chain carries TRBV6-1 and TRBJ1-1, with a weak D call TRBD1 (5 bases). V lost 10 bases, J lost 1 base, and 13 bases lay in between. The CDR3 loop spans 13 amino acids. Germline CDR1 MNHNS, CDR2 SASEGT. The CDR3: CATYRTTNTEAFF. The CDR3, as DNA: TGTGCCACCTACAGGACCACGAACACTGAAGCTTTCTTT.

On this clonotype: Relative to the germline gene, one junction end is altered; a read error may explain this. The chain couples TRBV6-1 to TRBJ2-4; 13 bases are a match to TRBD2. Germline V lookup: CDR1 MNHNS, CDR2 SASEGT. The CDR3 covers 15 residues. The DNA for the CDR3 is TGTGCCACCAGTGACTGGACTAGCGGGAGCCAAATTCAGTACTTC. Translated: CATSDWTSGSQIQYF.

This clonotype was picked up many times. One end of the junction fails to match germline, which may point to a read error. V is TRBV5-1 and J is TRBJ1-1, with unresolved D. CDR1 is SGHRS, CDR2 YFSETQ, per germline. This CDR3 comprises 13 residues. The CDR3 protein is CASSLALEAEAFF. CDR3 coding DNA: TGTGCCAGCAGCTTAGCGCTGGAGGCTGAAGCTTTCTTT.

This clonotype was counted many times. The V gene is TRBV11-2, the J gene TRBJ2-5; TRBD1 aligns across 7 bases. The CDR3 has 15 amino acids. The germline V gene has CDR1 SGHAT and CDR2 FQNNGV. With V trimmed by 3 bases and J by 2 bases, 6 bases remained unmatched. DNA for the CDR3: TGTGCCAGCAGCTTGAACAGGGGCCTACAAGAGACCCAGTACTTC. It yields the protein CASSLNRGLQETQYF.

The rearrangement joins TRBV6-2 or TRBV6-3 to TRBJ1-1, with 8 bases identical to TRBD1. Germline CDR1 and CDR2: MNHEY and SVGEGT. The CDR3 spans 15 residues. Unmatched junction bases numbered 7, after V lost 6 bases and J lost 1 base. The CDR3 DNA reads TGTGCCAGCAGAGACAGGGGCTTATGGAACACTGAAGCTTTCTTT. Amino acids: CASRDRGLWNTEAFF.

Comment on this clonotype: No conserved phenylalanine or tryptophan ends this CDR3, so it is likely a read error. V is TRBV13 and J is TRBJ2-3; D is unclear. Trimming cost V 6 bases and J 2 bases, with 27 bases left between them. Germline V gene sequence: CDR1 PRHDT, CDR2 FYEKMQ (reference sequence). This CDR3 comprises 19 residues. CDR3 sequence: CASSTGLRVGGIPTDTQYC. The CDR3 DNA sequence: TGTGCCAGCAGTACCGGCCTCCGGGTCGGTGGGATTCCCACAGATACGCAGTATTGT.

The rearrangement joins TRBV27 to TRBJ1-5; weak D call: TRBD1 (6 bases). Trimming took off 5 bases at V and 7 bases at J, with 21 bases between the two ends. This CDR3 is built from 16 residues. CDR1 MNHEY and CDR2 SMNVEV come from the germline V gene (reference sequence). The CDR3 loop is CASSLLEGEGGQPQHF. The CDR3 DNA sequence: TGTGCCAGCAGTCTCCTAGAGGGGGAAGGTGGCCAGCCCCAGCATTTT.

The sample holds many counts of this clonotype. The chain combines TRBV28 with TRBJ2-7; D is undetermined. Trimming took 3 bases from V and 0 from J, leaving 3 bases between them. The length of the CDR3 is 12 residues. Germline V CDR1 and CDR2: MDHEN, SYDVKM. Written as DNA, the CDR3 is TGTGCCAGCAGTTTTACCTCCTACGAGCAGTACTTC. This gives the protein CASSFTSYEQYF. Supplemented by reference TRBV28 and TRBJ2-7, the full variable domain reads DVKVTQSSRYLVKRTGEKVFLECVQDMDHENMFWYRQDPGLGLRLIYFSYDVKMKEKGDIPEGYSVSREKKERFSLILESASTNQTSMYLCASSFTSYEQYFGPGTRLTVT.

The chain has TRBV20-1 and TRBJ1-5; 11 bases are a match to TRBD1. V was clipped by 3 bases and J by 7 bases; unmatched bases: 8. Germline loops: CDR1 DFQATT, CDR2 SNEGSKA (reference sequence). The CDR3 sequence is 15 residues long. CDR3 DNA: TGCAGTGCTAGCGGGGGGACAGGGGGAAGACAGCCCCAGCATTTT. This translates into CSASGGTGGRQPQHF.

This clonotype was observed a handful of times. The chain recombines TRBV6-1 with TRBJ1-2; 7 bases are a match to TRBD1. Per the germline V gene, CDR1 is MNHNS and CDR2 is SASEGT. Trimming removed 6 bases from V and 1 base from J; junction bases left unmatched: 8. The CDR3 sequence is 15 residues long. The CDR3 sequence: CASRVGQWSNYGYTF. CDR3 nucleotides: TGTGCCAGCAGAGTGGGACAGTGGAGTAACTATGGCTACACCTTC.

A word on this clonotype: A much more abundant neighbour one base away suggests this may be a read error. The chain is built from TRBV13 and TRBJ1-1, with 7 bases matching TRBD1. This CDR3 spans 17 amino acids. Germline V gene data show CDR1 as PRHDT and CDR2 as FYEKMQ (reference sequence). The CDR3 loop is CASSFLGQKLMNTETFF. The CDR3, as DNA: TGTGCCAGCAGCTTTCTGGGACAGAAGCTCATGAACACTGAAACTTTCTTT.

The chain combines TRBV6-1 with TRBJ1-3; D may be TRBD1 (5 bases). The V end was cut by 11 bases, the J end by 7 bases, with 15 bases between. Germline V CDR1 and CDR2: MNHNS, SASEGT. The CDR3 length is 12 residues. The chain's CDR3 is CAGRSWGNTIYF. The CDR3 bases are TGTGCCGGCCGCAGCTGGGGGAACACCATATATTTT.

The rearrangement links TRBV6-1 to TRBJ1-2; tentative D call: TRBD1 (6 bases). The CDR3 is 14 amino acids. Trimming shortened V by 2 bases and J by 8 bases, and 15 bases separated the two germline ends. Germline-derived CDR1 and CDR2 are MNHNS and SASEGT. The chain's CDR3 is CASSEPYGGRGYTF. In nucleotides, the CDR3 is TGTGCCAGCAGTGAACCCTACGGGGGCCGGGGCTACACCTTC.

This clonotype has just a few counts. An end of the junction differs from the germline gene, which may be a read error. The chain recombines TRBV7-8 with TRBJ1-6; D not certain. Looked up from germline, CDR1 is SGHVS and CDR2 is FQNEAQ. This CDR3 is built from 14 residues. Here the CDR3 DNA reads TGTGCCAGCAGCTTAGCGCCAAATAATCCACCCCTCCACTTT. Protein: CASSLAPNNPPLHF.

This clonotype was counted at least ten times. A much larger clone differs from this one at a single base, so this may be a read error. The chain joins TRBV12-3 or TRBV12-4 to TRBJ1-3; D ambiguous. The CDR3 sequence is 11 residues long. The CDR3: CTSSRGNTIYF. CDR3 nucleotide sequence: TGTACCAGCAGTCGGGGAAACACCATATATTTT.

The chain has TRBV25-1 and TRBJ2-7, with TRBD2 matching 15 bases. There are 15 residues in the CDR3. Germline V CDR1 and CDR2: MGHDK, SYGVNS. Unmatched junction bases numbered 6, after V lost 4 bases and J lost 8 bases. CDR3 bases: TGTGCCAGCAGTGCCCCGGGACTAGCGGGAGGAAAGCAGTACTTC. Protein sequence: CASSAPGLAGGKQYF.

This clonotype has more than one count but fewer than ten. A much larger clone is a single base away; this may be a read error. The chain has TRBV28 and TRBJ1-2; D uncertain. V was pared by 4 bases and J by 7 bases, with 16 bases between. The CDR3 contains 14 residues. The germline V gene has CDR1 MDHEN and CDR2 SYDVKM. The chain's CDR3 is CASSSSLWHGGYTF. In DNA form, the CDR3 reads TGTGCCAGCAGTTCCTCCCTGTGGCATGGTGGCTACACCTTC.